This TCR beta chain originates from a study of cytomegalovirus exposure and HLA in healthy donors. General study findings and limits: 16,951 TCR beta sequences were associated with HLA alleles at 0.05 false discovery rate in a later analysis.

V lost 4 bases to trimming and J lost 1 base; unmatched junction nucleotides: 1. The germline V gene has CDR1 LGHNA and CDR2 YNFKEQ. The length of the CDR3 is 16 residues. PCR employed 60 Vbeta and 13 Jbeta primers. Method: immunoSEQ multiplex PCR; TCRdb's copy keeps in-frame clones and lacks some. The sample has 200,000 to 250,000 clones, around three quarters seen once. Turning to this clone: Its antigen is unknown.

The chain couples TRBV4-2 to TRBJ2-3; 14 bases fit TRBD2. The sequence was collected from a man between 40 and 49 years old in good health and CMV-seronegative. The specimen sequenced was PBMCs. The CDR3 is CASSLGLAGGTDTQYF. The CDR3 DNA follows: TGTGCCAGCAGCCTGGGACTAGCGGGGGGCACAGATACGCAGTATTTT.